This TCR beta chain was captured by sequencing in a study of T cell responses to AZD1222 COVID-19 vaccine. Regarding the study as a whole: Within unmutated variant regions lay the reported targets of nearly half of spike-specific TCRs. Sampling captured repertoires only after the peak T cell response.

The protocol was immunoSEQ multiplex PCR, while the TCRdb copy is restricted to in-frame clones and leaves out a portion. The data contain 150,000 or so clones, around nine tenths of them singletons. The ends lost 4 bases at V and 2 bases at J; junction bases unmatched: 10. The CDR3 extends over 17 amino acids. In the case of this clone: Its antigen is unknown.

This TCR was sampled from an adult in good health. The sample here was peripheral blood, taken on day 0 of AZD1222 vaccination. The chain has TRBV23-1 and TRBJ1-1; TRBD1 agrees at 10 bases. TRBV23-1 is classed as an ORF, of uncertain function. DNA for the CDR3: TGCGCCAGCAGTCCCCGTGCGGGACAGGGGCCCAACACTGAAGCTTTCTTT. Its protein product is CASSPRAGQGPNTEAFF.